This T cell receptor beta chain derives from a study of CD8+ T cells in alopecia areata. As for the study in general: Treatment ran 6 to 18 months, with 6 months of follow-up afterward.

In regard to this clone: The antigen remains undetermined.

RNA extraction and reverse transcription yielded cDNA as sequencing template. Produced via immunoSEQ multiplex PCR; TCRdb's table is partial and in-frame only. The sample comprises roughly 150,000 clones, around 87% of which are singletons, and over 12% rests with the top ten. Study-wide findings and caveats: Scalp samples also yield sequences of resident alphabeta T cells from normal skin.

Per germline, CDR1 SGDLS and CDR2 YYNGEE. The CDR3 is made up of 13 amino acids. Losses at the gene ends were 4 bases for V and 6 bases for J; bases not matched to a gene: 6. This TCR derives from a human donor with alopecia areata. This specimen consisted of CD8+ T cells sorted from blood, obtained at week 0. The chain couples TRBV9 to TRBJ2-7, with 8 bases lining up with TRBD1. The CDR3 spells CASSIGQGFEQYF. The CDR3 region has the DNA TGTGCCAGCAGCATAGGACAGGGATTCGAGCAGTACTTC. Together with reference TRBV9 and TRBJ2-7, the CDR3 gives the full variable domain: DSGVTQTPKHLITATGQRVTLRCSPRSGDLSVYWYQQSLDQGLQFLIQYYNGEERAKGNILERFSAQQFPDLHSELNLSSLELGDSALYFCASSIGQGFEQYFGPGTRLTVT.